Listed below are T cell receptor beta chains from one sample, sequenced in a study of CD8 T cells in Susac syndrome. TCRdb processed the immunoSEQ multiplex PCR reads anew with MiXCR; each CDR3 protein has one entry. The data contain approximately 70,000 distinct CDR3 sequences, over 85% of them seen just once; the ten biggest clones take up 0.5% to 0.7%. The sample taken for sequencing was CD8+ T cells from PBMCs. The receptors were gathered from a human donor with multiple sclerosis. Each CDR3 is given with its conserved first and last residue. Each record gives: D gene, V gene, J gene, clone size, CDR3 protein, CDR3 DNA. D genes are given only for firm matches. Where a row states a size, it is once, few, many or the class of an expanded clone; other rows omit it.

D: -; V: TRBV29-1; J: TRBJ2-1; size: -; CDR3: CSLSGHDYNEQFF; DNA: TGCAGCCTCTCGGGGCACGATTACAATGAGCAGTTCTTC
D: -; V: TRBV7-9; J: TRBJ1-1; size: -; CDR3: CASSSIPGQRANTEAFF; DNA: TGTGCCAGCAGCTCCATACCAGGACAGAGGGCGAACACTGAAGCTTTCTTT
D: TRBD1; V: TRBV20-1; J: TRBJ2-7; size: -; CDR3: CSARGTVSYEQYF; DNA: TGCAGTGCTAGGGGGACAGTCTCCTACGAGCAGTACTTC
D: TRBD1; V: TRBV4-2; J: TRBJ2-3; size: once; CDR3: CASSQDRTGGTDTQYF; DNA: TGTGCCAGCAGCCAAGATCGGACAGGCGGCACAGATACGCAGTATTTT
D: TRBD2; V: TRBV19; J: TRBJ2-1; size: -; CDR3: CASSRVWREDYNEQFF; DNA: TGTGCCAGTAGTAGAGTCTGGCGGGAGGACTACAATGAGCAGTTCTTC
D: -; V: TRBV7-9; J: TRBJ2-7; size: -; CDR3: CASSHPETAYEQYF; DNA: TGTGCCAGCAGCCATCCGGAGACCGCCTACGAGCAGTACTTC
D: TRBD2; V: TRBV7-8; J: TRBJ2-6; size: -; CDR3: CASSWGLAGGPSGANVLTF; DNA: TGTGCCAGCAGCTGGGGACTAGCGGGGGGGCCATCTGGGGCCAACGTCCTGACTTTC
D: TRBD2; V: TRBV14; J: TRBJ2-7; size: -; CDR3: CASSPSSGSSYEQYF; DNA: TGTGCCAGCAGCCCTTCTAGCGGGAGCTCCTACGAGCAGTACTTC
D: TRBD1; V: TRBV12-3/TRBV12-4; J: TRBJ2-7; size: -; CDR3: CASSPRGTGRENEQYF; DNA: TGTGCCAGCAGTCCTAGGGGGACAGGGAGGGAAAACGAGCAGTACTTC
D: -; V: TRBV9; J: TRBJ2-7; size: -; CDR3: CASSVGDGYEQYF; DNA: TGTGCCAGCAGCGTAGGGGACGGCTACGAGCAGTACTTC
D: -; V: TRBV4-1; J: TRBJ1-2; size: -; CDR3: CASGPVGGYTF; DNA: TGCGCCAGCGGGCCCGTGGGAGGCTACACCTTC
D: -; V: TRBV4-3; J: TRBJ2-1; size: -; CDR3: CASSRTIAYNEQFF; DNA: TGCGCCAGCAGCCGAACTATAGCGTACAATGAGCAGTTCTTC
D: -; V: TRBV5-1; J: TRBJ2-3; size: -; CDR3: CASSPYVGRIGTQYF; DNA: TGCGCCAGCAGCCCTTATGTGGGGCGAATAGGTACGCAGTATTTT
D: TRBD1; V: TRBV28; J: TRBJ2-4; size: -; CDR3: CASRERDRRFQYF; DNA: TGTGCCAGCAGGGAACGGGACAGGCGCTTTCAGTACTTC
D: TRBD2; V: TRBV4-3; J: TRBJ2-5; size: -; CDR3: CASSQELAGARETQYF; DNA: TGCGCCAGCAGCCAGGAACTAGCGGGGGCCCGGGAGACCCAGTACTTC
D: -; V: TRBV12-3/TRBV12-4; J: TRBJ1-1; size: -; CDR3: CASSLRSDRDDLTNTEAFF; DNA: TGTGCCAGCAGTTTAAGGTCGGATAGGGACGACCTTACGAACACTGAAGCTTTCTTT
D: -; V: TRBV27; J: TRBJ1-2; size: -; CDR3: CASSFTQMPQGNYGYTF; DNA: TGTGCCAGCAGTTTTACCCAGATGCCACAGGGCAACTATGGCTACACCTTC
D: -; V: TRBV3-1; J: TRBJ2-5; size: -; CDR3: CASSQDGGETQYF; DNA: TGTGCCAGCAGCCAAGATGGTGGAGAGACCCAGTACTTC
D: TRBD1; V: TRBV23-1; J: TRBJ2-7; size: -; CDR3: CASSEPGQGAGEQYF; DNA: TGCGCCAGCAGTGAGCCGGGACAGGGGGCCGGCGAGCAGTACTTC
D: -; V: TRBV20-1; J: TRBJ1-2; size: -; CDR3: CSASSEVDDGYTF; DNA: TGCAGTGCCTCAAGTGAGGTAGACGATGGCTACACCTTC
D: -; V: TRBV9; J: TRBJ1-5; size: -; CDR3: CASSPGGDSNQPQHF; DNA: TGTGCCAGCAGCCCCGGAGGAGATAGCAATCAGCCCCAGCATTTT
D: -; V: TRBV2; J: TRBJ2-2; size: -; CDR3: CASSEARGTPGELFF; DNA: TGTGCCAGCAGTGAAGCGCGCGGGACTCCCGGGGAGCTGTTTTTT
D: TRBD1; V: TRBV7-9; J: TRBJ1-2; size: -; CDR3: CASSGRDRALYGYTF; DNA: TGTGCCAGCAGCGGCCGGGACAGGGCCCTCTATGGCTACACCTTC
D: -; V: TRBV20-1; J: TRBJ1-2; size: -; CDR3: CSAPIVLHNYGYTF; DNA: TGCAGTGCGCCCATTGTCCTCCATAACTATGGCTACACCTTC
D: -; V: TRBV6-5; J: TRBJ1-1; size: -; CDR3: CASSYSGQSPSFF; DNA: TGTGCCAGCAGTTACTCCGGACAGTCTCCGTCTTTCTTT
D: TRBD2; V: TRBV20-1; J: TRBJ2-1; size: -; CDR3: CSARDPAGLYNEQFF; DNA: TGCAGTGCTAGAGACCCAGCGGGACTTTACAATGAGCAGTTCTTC
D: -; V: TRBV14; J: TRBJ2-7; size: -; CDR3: CASSRVGRDLYEQYF; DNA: TGTGCCAGCAGCCGCGTGGGACGGGATTTATACGAGCAGTACTTC
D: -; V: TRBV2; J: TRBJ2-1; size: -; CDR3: CASRGTYNEQFF; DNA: TGTGCCAGCAGGGGGACTTACAATGAGCAGTTCTTC
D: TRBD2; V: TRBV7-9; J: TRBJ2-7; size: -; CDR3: CASSPPGGSYEQYF; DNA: TGTGCCAGCAGTCCCCCGGGGGGCTCCTACGAGCAGTACTTC
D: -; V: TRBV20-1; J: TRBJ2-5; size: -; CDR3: CSSPGRIQETQYF; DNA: TGCAGCTCCCCCGGCAGAATTCAAGAGACCCAGTACTTC
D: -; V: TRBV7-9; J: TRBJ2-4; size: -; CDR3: CASTEVGTVNIQYF; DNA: TGTGCCAGCACCGAAGTTGGTACAGTAAACATTCAGTACTTC
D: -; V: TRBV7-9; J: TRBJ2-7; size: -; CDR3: CASSPGSLEQYF; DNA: TGTGCCAGCAGCCCCGGTAGCCTCGAGCAGTACTTC
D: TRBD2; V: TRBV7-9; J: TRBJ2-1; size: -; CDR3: CASSPWTSLDEQFF; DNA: TGTGCCAGCAGCCCTTGGACTAGTTTGGATGAGCAGTTCTTC
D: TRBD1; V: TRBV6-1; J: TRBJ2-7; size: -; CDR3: CASSDLPGQLNYYEQYF; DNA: TGTGCCAGCAGTGACCTCCCGGGACAGTTGAACTACTACGAGCAGTACTTC
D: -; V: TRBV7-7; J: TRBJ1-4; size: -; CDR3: CASSLALGEKLFF; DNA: TGTGCCAGCAGCTTAGCCTTAGGAGAAAAACTGTTTTTT
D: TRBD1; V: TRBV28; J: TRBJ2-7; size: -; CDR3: CAIPGTGSNEQYF; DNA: TGTGCCATCCCGGGGACAGGCTCCAACGAGCAGTACTTC
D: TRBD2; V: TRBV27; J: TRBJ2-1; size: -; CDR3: CASTRASGSNEQFF; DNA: TGTGCCAGCACGAGGGCTAGCGGGAGTAATGAGCAGTTCTTC
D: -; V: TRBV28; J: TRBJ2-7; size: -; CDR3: CASSLVAGSSYEQYF; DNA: TGTGCCAGCAGTTTAGTTGCAGGGAGCTCCTACGAGCAGTACTTC
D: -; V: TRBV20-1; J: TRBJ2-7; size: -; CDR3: CSARDLGEQYF; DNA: TGCAGTGCGCGAGACCTAGGCGAGCAGTACTTC
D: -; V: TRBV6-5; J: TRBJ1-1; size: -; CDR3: CASSYEGRNTEAFF; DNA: TGTGCCAGCAGTTACGAAGGCAGGAACACTGAAGCTTTCTTT
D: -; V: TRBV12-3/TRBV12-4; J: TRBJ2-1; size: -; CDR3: CASKSPDEQFF; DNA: TGTGCCAGCAAATCACCGGATGAGCAGTTCTTC
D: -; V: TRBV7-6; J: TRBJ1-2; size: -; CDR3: CASSLAPSEGPGYGYTF; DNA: TGTGCCAGCAGCTTAGCACCGTCTGAGGGGCCTGGCTATGGCTACACCTTC
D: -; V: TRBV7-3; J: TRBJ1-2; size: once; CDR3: CASSPGGAGSYTF; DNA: TGTGCCAGCAGCCCGGGCGGGGCTGGTAGCTACACCTTC
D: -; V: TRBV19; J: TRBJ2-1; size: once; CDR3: CASTDVADYNEQFF; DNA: TGTGCCAGTACTGATGTAGCGGACTACAATGAGCAGTTCTTC
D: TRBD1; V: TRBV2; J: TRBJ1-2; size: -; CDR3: CASTERQGWYGYTF; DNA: TGTGCCAGCACCGAGAGACAGGGCTGGTATGGCTACACCTTC
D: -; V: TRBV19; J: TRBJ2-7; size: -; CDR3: CASSSWDGGNYEQYF; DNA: TGTGCCAGTAGTTCGTGGGACGGTGGGAACTACGAGCAGTACTTC
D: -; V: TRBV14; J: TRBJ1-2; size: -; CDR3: CASSQRHRSLNYGYTF; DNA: TGTGCCAGCAGCCAAAGACACCGTTCCTTAAACTATGGCTACACCTTC
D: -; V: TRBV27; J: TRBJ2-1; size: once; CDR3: CASSFFTGHNEQFF; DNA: TGTGCCAGCAGTTTCTTTACAGGGCACAATGAGCAGTTCTTC
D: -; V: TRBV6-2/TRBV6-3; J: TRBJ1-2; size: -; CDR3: CASSPQGIYGYTF; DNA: TGTGCCAGCAGTCCACAGGGAATCTATGGCTACACCTTC
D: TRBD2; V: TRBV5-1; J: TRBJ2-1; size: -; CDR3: CASSLWLAGVNEQFF; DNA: TGCGCCAGCAGCTTGTGGCTAGCGGGAGTAAATGAGCAGTTCTTC
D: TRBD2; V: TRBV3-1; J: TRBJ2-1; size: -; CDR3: CASSRLAGAYNEQSF; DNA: TGTGCCAGCAGCCGTCTAGCGGGAGCCTACAATGAGCAGTCCTTC
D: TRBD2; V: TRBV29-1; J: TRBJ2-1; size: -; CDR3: CSVDSVTSGSINEQFF; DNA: TGCAGCGTTGATTCGGTGACTAGCGGGAGTATAAATGAGCAGTTCTTC
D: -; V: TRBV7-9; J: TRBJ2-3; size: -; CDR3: CATQGTDTQYF; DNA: TGTGCCACCCAGGGTACCGATACGCAGTATTTT
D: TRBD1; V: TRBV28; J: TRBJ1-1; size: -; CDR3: CASSLLMTGDWTEAFF; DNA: TGTGCCAGCAGTCTATTAATGACAGGGGATTGGACTGAAGCTTTCTTT
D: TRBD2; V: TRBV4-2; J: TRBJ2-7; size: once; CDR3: CASSQEEIASGTYEQYF; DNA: TGTGCCAGCAGCCAAGAGGAGATTGCTAGCGGAACCTACGAGCAGTACTTC
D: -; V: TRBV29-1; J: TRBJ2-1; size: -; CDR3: CSVVASAPYNEQFF; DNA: TGCAGCGTTGTTGCTAGCGCACCCTACAATGAGCAGTTCTTC
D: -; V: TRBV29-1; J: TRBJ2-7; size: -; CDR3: CSVVVTGTSYEQYF; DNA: TGCAGCGTTGTGGTCACAGGGACATCCTACGAGCAGTACTTC
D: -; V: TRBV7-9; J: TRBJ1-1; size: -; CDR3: CASSLRRPRDGNTEAFF; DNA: TGTGCCAGCAGCTTAAGGCGGCCCAGGGATGGGAACACTGAAGCTTTCTTT